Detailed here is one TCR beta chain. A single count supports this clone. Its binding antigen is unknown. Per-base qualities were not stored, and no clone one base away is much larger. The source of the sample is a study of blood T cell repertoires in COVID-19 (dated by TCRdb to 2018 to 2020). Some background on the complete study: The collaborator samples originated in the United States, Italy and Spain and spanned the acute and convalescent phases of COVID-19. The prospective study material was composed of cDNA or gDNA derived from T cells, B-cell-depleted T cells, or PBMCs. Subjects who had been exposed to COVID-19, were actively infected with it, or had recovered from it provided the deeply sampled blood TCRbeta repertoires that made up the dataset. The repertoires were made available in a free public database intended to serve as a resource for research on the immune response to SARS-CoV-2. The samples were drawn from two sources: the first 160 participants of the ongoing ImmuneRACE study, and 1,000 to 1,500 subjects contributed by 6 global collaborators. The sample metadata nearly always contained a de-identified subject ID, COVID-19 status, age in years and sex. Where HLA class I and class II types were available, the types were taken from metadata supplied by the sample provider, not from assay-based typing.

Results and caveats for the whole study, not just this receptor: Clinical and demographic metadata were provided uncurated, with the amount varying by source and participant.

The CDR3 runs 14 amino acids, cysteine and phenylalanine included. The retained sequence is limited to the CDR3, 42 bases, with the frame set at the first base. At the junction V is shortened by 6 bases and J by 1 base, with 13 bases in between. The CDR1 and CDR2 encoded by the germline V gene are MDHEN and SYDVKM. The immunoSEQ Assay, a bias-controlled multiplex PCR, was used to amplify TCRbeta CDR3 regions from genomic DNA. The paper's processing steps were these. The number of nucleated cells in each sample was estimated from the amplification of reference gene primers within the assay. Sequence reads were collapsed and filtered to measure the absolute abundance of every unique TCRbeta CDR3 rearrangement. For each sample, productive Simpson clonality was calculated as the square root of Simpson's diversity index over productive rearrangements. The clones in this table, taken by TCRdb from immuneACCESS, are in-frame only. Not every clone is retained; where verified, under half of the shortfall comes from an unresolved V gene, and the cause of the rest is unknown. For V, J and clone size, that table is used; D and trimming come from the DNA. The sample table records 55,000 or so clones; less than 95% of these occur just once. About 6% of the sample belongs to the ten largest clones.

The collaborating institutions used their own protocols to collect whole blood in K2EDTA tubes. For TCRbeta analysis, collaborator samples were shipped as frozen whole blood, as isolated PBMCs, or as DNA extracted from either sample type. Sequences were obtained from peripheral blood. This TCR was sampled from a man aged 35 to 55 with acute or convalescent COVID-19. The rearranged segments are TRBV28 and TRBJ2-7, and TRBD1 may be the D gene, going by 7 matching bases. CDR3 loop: CASRPTGTSYEQYF. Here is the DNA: TGTGCCAGCAGGCCGACAGGGACTTCCTACGAGCAGTACTTC.